There are a few counts of the clone carrying this T cell receptor beta chain. What it binds is not known. This entry is derived from a study of T cells in Graves' hyperthyroidism and ophthalmopathy. Amplification targeted TCR beta CDR3 regions from RNA transcripts. HTBI primers drove first-round RT-PCR of the TCR CDR3. Each CDR3 protein gets one entry after TCRdb re-called the multiplex PCR reads with MiXCR. The sample lists about 580,000 distinct CDR3 sequences, over 11% seen once, with 5.5% to 7.5% in the top ten. The CDR3 is 16 amino acids. The ends lost 3 bases at V and 0 bases at J; junction bases unmatched: 11. CDR1 is DFQATT, CDR2 SNEGSKA, per germline (reference sequence). General study findings and limits: Most clonotypes that expanded in the thyroid above 0.001 also showed up in blood.

The V gene is TRBV20-1, the J gene TRBJ2-7, with 7 bases aligning to TRBD1. The sequenced material came from blood. This TCR was recovered from a woman aged 25 to 39 with Graves' hyperthyroidism that later progressed to Graves' ophthalmopathy. Here the CDR3 reads CSASGDSGYYSYEQYF. CDR3 coding DNA: TGCAGTGCTAGTGGGGACAGCGGATATTACTCCTACGAGCAGTACTTC.